Below, one T cell receptor beta chain is given with its context. The antigen is undetermined. The PCR employed 60 Vbeta primers together with 13 Jbeta primers. TCRdb keeps only in-frame clones here, not all; method: immunoSEQ multiplex PCR. The sample has roughly 140,000 clones; under 70% are singletons. The data belong to a study of cytomegalovirus exposure and HLA in healthy donors. Germline trimming cut 5 bases from V and 3 bases from J; bases unmatched to any gene: 5. Germline lookup yields CDR1 MNHEY and CDR2 SMNVEV (reference sequence). This CDR3 has 14 amino acids. Participants comprised healthy donors of bone marrow. Study-wide results and caveats: Upon later analysis, TCR association rates were observed to vary by HLA locus, being highest for DRB1 and lowest for HLA-C. Later analysis revealed greater clonal expansion in HLA-associated TCR beta chains than in equally common others. Reports indicated that the classifier achieved high specificity and sensitivity in diagnosing cytomegalovirus status.

The V call is TRBV27, the J call TRBJ2-7; 9 nucleotides line up with TRBD2. The source material was PBMCs. The TCR originated in a woman aged 25 to 45 in good health and CMV-seropositive. The CDR3 here is CASSDGGGDYEQYF. CDR3 DNA sequence: TGTGCCAGCAGTGATGGCGGGGGGGACTACGAGCAGTACTTC.